This T cell receptor (beta chain) was observed in a study of T cell responses to AZD1222 COVID-19 vaccine. This clone was recorded once. Its matching antigen is unknown. Produced via immunoSEQ multiplex PCR; TCRdb's table is partial and in-frame only. This sample has more than 140,000 clones, with about nine tenths found just once. With V trimmed by 4 bases and J by 4 bases, 14 bases remained unmatched. The length of the CDR3 is 17 residues. Germline V CDR1 and CDR2: SGDLS, YYNGEE. Whole-study findings and limits: Seropositive status at baseline applied to only 5 or 6 AZD1222 recipients. Clonal diversity was possibly underestimated; the donors were predominantly white British and more often female. Unmutated variant regions are reportedly the target of nearly half of TCRs that are spike-specific. All repertoire sampling was performed exclusively after the peak T cell response.

The J gene is TRBJ2-1, the V gene TRBV9; 7 nucleotides agree with TRBD2. Material: peripheral blood, obtained on day 0 of MenACWY control vaccination. The source of this sequence is an adult in good health. CDR3 nucleotide sequence: TGTGCCAGCAGCTCCGGGGGGAGGGGTACTGGTTACAATGAGCAGTTCTTC. Translation: CASSSGGRGTGYNEQFF.